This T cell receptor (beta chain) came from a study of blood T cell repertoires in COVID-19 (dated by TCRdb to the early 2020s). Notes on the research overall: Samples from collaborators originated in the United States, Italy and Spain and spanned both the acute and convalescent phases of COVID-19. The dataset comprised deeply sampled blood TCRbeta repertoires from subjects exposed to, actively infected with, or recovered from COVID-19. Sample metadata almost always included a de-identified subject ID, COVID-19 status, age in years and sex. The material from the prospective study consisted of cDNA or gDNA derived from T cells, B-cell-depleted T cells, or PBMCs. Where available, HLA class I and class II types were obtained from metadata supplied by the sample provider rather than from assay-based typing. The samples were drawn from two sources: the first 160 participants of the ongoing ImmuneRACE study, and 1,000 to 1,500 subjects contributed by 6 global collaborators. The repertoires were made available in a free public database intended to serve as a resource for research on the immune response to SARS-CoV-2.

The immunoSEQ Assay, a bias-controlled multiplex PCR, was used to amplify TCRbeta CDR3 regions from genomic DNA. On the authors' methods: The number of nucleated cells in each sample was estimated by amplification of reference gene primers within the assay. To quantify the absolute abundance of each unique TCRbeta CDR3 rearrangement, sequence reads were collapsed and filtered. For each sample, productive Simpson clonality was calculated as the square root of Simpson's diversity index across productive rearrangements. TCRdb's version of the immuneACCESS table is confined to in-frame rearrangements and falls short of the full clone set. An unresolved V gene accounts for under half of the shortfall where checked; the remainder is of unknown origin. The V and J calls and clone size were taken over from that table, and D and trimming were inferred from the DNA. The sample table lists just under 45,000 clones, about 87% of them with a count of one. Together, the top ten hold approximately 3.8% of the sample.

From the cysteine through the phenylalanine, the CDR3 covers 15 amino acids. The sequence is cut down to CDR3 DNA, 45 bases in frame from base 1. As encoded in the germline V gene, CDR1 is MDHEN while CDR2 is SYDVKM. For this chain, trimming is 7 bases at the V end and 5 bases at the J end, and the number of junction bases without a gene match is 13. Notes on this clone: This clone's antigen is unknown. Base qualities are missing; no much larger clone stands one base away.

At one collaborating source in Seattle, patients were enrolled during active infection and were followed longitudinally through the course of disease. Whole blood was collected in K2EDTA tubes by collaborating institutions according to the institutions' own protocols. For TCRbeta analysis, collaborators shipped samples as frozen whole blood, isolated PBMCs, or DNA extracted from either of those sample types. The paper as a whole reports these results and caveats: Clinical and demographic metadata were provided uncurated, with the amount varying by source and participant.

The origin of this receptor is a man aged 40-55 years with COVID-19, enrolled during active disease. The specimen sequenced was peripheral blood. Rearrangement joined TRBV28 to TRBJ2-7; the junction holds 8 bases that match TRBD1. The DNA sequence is TGTGCCAGCATTAGTCCCCCCGGGACAGGCCACGAGCAGTACTTC. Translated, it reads CASISPPGTGHEQYF.